Listed below are T cell receptor beta chains from one sample, sequenced in a study of T cells after yellow fever vaccination. TCRdb fed the 5' RACE reads into MiXCR, producing one record per CDR3 protein. The sample shows about 550,000 distinct CDR3 sequences, about a fifth of them seen only once. The sample in question was PBMCs, obtained 15 days after the yellow fever booster vaccination. The origin of the receptors is a man between 25 and 39 years old who received the YFV17D yellow fever vaccine. The CDR3 runs from the conserved cysteine through the conserved F or W. The order of the fields is J gene, clone size, V gene, D gene, CDR3 DNA, CDR3 protein. The D gene is left open where the match is weak. Clone size is not always given. Where it is, it says once, few, many or a class for expanded clones.

>TRBJ2-1|many|TRBV20-1|.
TGCAGTGCTAGAGATCTAGCGAGTTACAATGAGCAGTTCTTC
CSARDLASYNEQFF
>TRBJ2-3|.|TRBV10-3|.
TGTGCCATCTGTCCAGGGTTGGTTCCAGATACGCAGTATTTT
CAICPGLVPDTQYF
>TRBJ2-7|.|TRBV5-6|.
TGTGCCAGCAGCTTGCGGCTCGTGAGCTCCTACGAGCAGTACTTC
CASSLRLVSSYEQYF
>TRBJ2-3|.|TRBV7-2|.
TGTGCCAGCAGCCAGAGCGGCCTCACAGATACGCAGTATTTT
CASSQSGLTDTQYF
>TRBJ2-2|few|TRBV20-1|TRBD2
TGCAGTGCTAGAGTGGCGGCGGGAGTAAGGGCCGGGGAGCTGTTTTTT
CSARVAAGVRAGELFF
>TRBJ2-5|few|TRBV7-8|TRBD1
TGTGCCAGCAGCACCGGACAGGGGGCCGGGGAGACCCAGTACTTC
CASSTGQGAGETQYF
>TRBJ2-5|.|TRBV20-1|TRBD2
TGCAGTGCTGGGAATGGGGGGACTAGCGGGAGCATTTACTTC
CSAGNGGTSGSIYF
>TRBJ2-2|few|TRBV20-1|TRBD2
TGCAGTGCTACTAGCGGACATCTGAACACCGGGGAGCTGTTTTTT
CSATSGHLNTGELFF
>TRBJ2-5|.|TRBV19|TRBD1
TGTGCCAGTAGTGTGACAGGGATAGAGACCCAGTACTTC
CASSVTGIETQYF
>TRBJ2-1|.|TRBV11-2|.
TGTGCCAGCTCCCTGGGTACGACAGACCTAAATGAGCAGTTCTTC
CASSLGTTDLNEQFF
>TRBJ1-5|many|TRBV2|TRBD1
TGTGCCACCGGACAGGGAGGAGGTCAGCCCCAGCATTTT
CATGQGGGQPQHF
>TRBJ2-2|.|TRBV14|.
TGTGCCAGCAGCCGGTCAAGGGGAACCGGGGAGCTGTTTTTT
CASSRSRGTGELFF
>TRBJ2-6|.|TRBV28|TRBD1
TGTGCCAGCAGTCTACAGGGGAGCAAGGCCAACGTCCTGACTTTC
CASSLQGSKANVLTF
>TRBJ2-1|.|TRBV11-2|TRBD2
TGTGCCAGCAGCGGGGGACTAGCGGTTGTCTACAATGAGCAGTTCTTC
CASSGGLAVVYNEQFF
>TRBJ2-7|few|TRBV7-2|TRBD2
TGTGCCAGCAGCGTAAGGACTAGCGGGTGGGAGCAGTACTTC
CASSVRTSGWEQYF
>TRBJ1-1|few|TRBV29-1|.
TGCAGCGTAGAGACAGACTTATTGACTGAAGCTTTCTTT
CSVETDLLTEAFF
>TRBJ2-2|few|TRBV6-1|TRBD1
TGTGCCAGCAGTCTTAGACAGGGGGTTGCCGGGGAGCTGTTTTTT
CASSLRQGVAGELFF
>TRBJ1-6|few|TRBV18|.
TGTGCCAGCTCACCCCCATGGACGGGGAGGGATAATTCACCCCTCCACTTT
CASSPPWTGRDNSPLHF
>TRBJ2-6|few|TRBV20-1|TRBD1
TGCAGTGCTAGACAGGGGGCTGGGGCCAACGTCCTGACTTTC
CSARQGAGANVLTF
>TRBJ2-1|few|TRBV20-1|.
TGCAGTGCTAGAAGTGTCGGGGCCTCCTACAATGAGCAGTTCTTC
CSARSVGASYNEQFF
>TRBJ1-5|.|TRBV24-1|.
TGTGCCACCAGTGATACCTGGGGAGGGGCGCCCCAGCATTTT
CATSDTWGGAPQHF
>TRBJ2-1|.|TRBV12-3/TRBV12-4|.
TGTGCCAGCAGTTTTCCAAACTCCTACAATGAGCAGTTCTTC
CASSFPNSYNEQFF
>TRBJ2-7|.|TRBV6-5|.
TGTGCCAGCAGTTCCTCGGGGGCTAGCGTAAGTTACGAGCAGTACTTC
CASSSSGASVSYEQYF
>TRBJ2-5|.|TRBV20-1|.
TGCAGTGCTAGTAACATCCCCCCCGAGACCCAGTACTTC
CSASNIPPETQYF
>TRBJ2-5|few|TRBV9|.
TGTGCCAGCAGCGTAGCGACAGGAGAGACCCAGTACTTC
CASSVATGETQYF
>TRBJ2-2|.|TRBV29-1|TRBD2
TGCAGCGTTGAAGATCGGATCAGCGGGATAGCCGGGGAGCTGTTTTTT
CSVEDRISGIAGELFF
>TRBJ2-3|few|TRBV29-1|TRBD1
TGCAGCGCCATGGACAGGGCGGATACGCAGTATTTT
CSAMDRADTQYF
>TRBJ2-1|.|TRBV25-1|TRBD2
TGTGCCAGCAGAGACGTAGCGGGAGGATACAATGAGCAGTTCTTC
CASRDVAGGYNEQFF